The sequence of this T cell receptor (beta chain) was determined in a study of T cell repertoires in cytomegalovirus infection (dated by TCRdb to between 2018 and 2021). For context, the study as a whole: Recently identified HLA-C-restricted CMV epitopes, whose presentation resists viral immunomodulation, were targeted by peptide stimulations together with well-studied HLA-B-restricted epitopes. Because public TCR beta signatures pointed to carriage of CMV infection together with the matching HLA type, the HLA type of each donor mattered for the analysis. The study at large found these results: The ex vivo response was dominated by HLA-C-restricted CMV-specific TCR beta clonotypes, which also provided the single most frequent clonotype in two of eight donors. Cumulative frequency of public TCR beta family members discriminated carriers of CMV infection plus the relevant HLA type in this cohort and an independent roughly 350-donor cohort.

Deletion took 3 bases off V and 1 base off J, with a span of 15 bases between the germline ends. The germline V gene gives CDR1 as SGHDN and CDR2 as FVKESK. Inclusive of the bounding cysteine and phenylalanine, the CDR3 is 16 residues long. The retained sequence is limited to the CDR3, 48 bases, with the frame set at the first base. Comment on this clonotype: Its antigen is still unknown. The record has no base qualities; no much larger clone is one base away.

The treatment or condition label, read with the paper, signifies: in vitro stimulation with specific CMV peptide epitopes to enrich CMV-specific T cells. The instrument given in TCRdb is Illumina HiSeq 1500. TCRdb took the public reads, trimmed them with fastp at Q25, ran MiXCR for clone calling and kept in-frame beta chains. Identical CDR3 proteins give one entry, which carries the most common genes and DNA. This sample comprises around 900,000 distinct CDR3 sequences, 30% to 40% of them detected only once. The top ten clones comprise 11% to 15% of the sample. Sequences were derived from cultured CD8+ T cells from PBMCs, sampled from culture after CMV antigen stimulation. The source is a human donor in good health (CMV status not recorded). Some clones in this sample may be carry-over from other donors' samples. The chain uses TRBV14 and TRBJ1-1, with TRBD1 as a weak D call on 5 bases. The CDR3 sequence is CASSHNGDSRNTEAFF. The bases are TGTGCCAGCAGCCATAACGGGGACTCGCGGAACACTGAAGCTTTCTTT.